Listed here is a single T cell receptor beta chain. The target antigen is unknown. The source of the sample is a study of cytomegalovirus exposure and HLA in healthy donors. Broader study findings: It was 150 to 200 TCR beta chains that were listed as cytomegalovirus-associated. Across donors, most TCRs were seen rarely, yet some public ones were widespread. Testing in vitro showed a few CMV-associated chains specific for CMV antigens. The tendency of first-cohort TCR clusters to co-occur in the 130 or so validation repertoires was identified by a subsequent analysis.

Some clones are missing from TCRdb's copy, which holds only in-frame ones; the method was immunoSEQ multiplex PCR. In the table there are 210,000 or so clones, about 90% of which are singletons. This receptor was taken from a woman in her late teens or twenties in good health and CMV-seronegative. The sample comprised PBMCs.

The CDR3 DNA reads as TGTGCCAGCATTGACAGGGGGAGTGAAGCTTTCTTT. Translation: CASIDRGSEAFF. The chain combines TRBV6-5 with TRBJ1-1, with 9 bases fitting TRBD1. Germline CDR1 reads MNHEY; CDR2 reads SVGAGI. The CDR3 is 12 amino acids. J was trimmed by 7 bases and V by 7 bases; bases with no gene match: 4.